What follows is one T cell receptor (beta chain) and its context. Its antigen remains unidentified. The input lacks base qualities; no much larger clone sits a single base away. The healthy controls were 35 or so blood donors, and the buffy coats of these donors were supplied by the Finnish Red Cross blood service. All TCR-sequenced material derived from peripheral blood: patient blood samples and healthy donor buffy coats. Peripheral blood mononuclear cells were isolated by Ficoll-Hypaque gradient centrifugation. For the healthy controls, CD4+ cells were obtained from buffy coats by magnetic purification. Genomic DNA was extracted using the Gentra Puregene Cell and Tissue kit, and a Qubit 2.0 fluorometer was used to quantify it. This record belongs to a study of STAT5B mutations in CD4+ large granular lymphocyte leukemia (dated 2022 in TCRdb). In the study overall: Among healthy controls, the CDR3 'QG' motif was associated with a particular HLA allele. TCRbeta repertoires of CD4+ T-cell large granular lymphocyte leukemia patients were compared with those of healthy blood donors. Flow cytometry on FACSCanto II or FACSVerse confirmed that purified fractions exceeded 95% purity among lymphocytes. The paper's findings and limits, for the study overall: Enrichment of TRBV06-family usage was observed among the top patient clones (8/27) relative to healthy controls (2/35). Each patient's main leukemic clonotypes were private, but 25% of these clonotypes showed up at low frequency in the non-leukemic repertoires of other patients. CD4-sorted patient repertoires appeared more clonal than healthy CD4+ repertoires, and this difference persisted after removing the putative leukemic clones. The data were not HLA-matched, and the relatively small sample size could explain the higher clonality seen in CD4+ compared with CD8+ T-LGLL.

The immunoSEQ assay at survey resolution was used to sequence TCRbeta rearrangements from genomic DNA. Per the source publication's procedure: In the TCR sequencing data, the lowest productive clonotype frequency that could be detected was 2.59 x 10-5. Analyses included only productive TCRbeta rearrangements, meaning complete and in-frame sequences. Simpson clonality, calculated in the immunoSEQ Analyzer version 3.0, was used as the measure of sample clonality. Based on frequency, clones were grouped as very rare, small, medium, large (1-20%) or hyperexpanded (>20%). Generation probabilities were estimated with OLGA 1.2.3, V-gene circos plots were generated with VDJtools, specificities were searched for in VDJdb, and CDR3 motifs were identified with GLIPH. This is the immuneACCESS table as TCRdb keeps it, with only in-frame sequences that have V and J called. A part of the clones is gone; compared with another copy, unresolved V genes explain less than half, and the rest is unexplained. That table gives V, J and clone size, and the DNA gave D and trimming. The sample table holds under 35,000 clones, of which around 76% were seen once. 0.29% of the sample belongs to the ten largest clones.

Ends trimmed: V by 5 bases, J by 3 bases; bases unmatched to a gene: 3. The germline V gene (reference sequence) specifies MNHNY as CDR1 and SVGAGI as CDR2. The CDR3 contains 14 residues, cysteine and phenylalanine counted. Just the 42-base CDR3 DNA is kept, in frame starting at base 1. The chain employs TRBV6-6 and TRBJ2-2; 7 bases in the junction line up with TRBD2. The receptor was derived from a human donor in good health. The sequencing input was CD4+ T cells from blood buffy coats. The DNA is TGTGCCAGCAGTAAAGGACTAGACACCGGGGAGCTGTTTTTT. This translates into CASSKGLDTGELFF.